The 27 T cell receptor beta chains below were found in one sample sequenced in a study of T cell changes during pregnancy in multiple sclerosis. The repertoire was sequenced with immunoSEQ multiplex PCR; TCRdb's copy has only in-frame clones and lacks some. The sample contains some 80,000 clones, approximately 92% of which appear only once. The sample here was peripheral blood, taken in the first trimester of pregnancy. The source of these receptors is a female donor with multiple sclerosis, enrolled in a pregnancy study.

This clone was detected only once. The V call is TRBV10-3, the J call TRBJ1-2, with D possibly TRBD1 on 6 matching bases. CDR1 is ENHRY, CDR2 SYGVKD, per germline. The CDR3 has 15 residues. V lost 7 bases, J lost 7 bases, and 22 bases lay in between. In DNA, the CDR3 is TGTGCCATCACCTTGGAGGGAGGGGGATCGGGTGGCTACACCTTC. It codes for CAITLEGGGSGGYTF.

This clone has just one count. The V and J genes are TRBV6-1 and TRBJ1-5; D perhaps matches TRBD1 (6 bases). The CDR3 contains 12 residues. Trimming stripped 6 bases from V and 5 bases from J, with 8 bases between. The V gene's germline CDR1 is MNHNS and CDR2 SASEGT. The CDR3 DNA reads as TGTGCCAGCAGGACAGGAGATCAGCCCCAGCATTTT. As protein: CASRTGDQPQHF.

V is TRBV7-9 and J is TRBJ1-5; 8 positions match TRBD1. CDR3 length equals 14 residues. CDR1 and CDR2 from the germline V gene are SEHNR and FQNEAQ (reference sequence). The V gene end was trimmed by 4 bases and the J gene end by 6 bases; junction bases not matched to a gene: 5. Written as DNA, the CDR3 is TGTGCCAGCAGCTCGCAGGGGGCGGGTCAGCCCCAGCATTTT. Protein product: CASSSQGAGQPQHF.

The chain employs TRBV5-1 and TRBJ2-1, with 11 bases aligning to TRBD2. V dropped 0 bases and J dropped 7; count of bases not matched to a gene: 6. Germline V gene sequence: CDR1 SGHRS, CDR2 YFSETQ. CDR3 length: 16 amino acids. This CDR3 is CASSLAPTSGTNEQFF. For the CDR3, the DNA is TGCGCCAGCAGCTTGGCCCCGACTAGCGGGACGAATGAGCAGTTCTTC.

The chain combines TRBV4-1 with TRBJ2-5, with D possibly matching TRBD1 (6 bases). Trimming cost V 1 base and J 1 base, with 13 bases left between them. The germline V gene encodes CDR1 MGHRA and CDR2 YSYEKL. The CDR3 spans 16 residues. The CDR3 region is CASSQVLQGTQETQYF. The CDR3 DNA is TGCGCCAGCAGCCAAGTCCTACAGGGAACCCAAGAGACCCAGTACTTC.

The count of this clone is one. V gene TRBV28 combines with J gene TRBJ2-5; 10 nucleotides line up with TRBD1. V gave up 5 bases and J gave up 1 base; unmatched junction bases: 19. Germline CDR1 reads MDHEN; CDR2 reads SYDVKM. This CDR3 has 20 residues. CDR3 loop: CASSTLDRGQKSKSQETQYF. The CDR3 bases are TGTGCCAGCAGTACCCTCGACAGGGGGCAGAAATCTAAGTCCCAAGAGACCCAGTACTTC.

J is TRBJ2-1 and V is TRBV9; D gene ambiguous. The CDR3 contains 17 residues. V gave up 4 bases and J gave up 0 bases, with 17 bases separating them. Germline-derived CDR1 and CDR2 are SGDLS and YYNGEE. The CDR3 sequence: CASSPAFWATSYNEQFF. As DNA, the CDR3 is TGTGCCAGCAGCCCGGCCTTTTGGGCAACCTCCTACAATGAGCAGTTCTTC.

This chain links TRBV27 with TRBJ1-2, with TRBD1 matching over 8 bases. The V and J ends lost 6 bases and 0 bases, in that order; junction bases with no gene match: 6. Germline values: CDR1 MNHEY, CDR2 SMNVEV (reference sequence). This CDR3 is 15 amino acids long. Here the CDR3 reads CASRTGAPSNYGYTF. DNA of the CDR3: TGTGCCAGCAGGACAGGGGCCCCCTCTAACTATGGCTACACCTTC.

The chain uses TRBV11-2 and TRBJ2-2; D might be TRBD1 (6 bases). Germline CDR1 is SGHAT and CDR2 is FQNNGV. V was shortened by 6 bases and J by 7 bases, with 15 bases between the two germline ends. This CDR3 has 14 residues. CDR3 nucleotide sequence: TGTGCCAGCAGTTTATACAGGGCAGGCGGGGAGCTGTTTTTT. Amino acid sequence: CASSLYRAGGELFF.

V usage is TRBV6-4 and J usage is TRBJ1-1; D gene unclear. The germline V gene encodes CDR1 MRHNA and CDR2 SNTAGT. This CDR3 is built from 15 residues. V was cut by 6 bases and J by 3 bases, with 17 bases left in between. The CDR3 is CASRMGKGGDTEAFF. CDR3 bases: TGTGCCAGCAGGATGGGGAAGGGCGGGGACACTGAAGCTTTCTTT.

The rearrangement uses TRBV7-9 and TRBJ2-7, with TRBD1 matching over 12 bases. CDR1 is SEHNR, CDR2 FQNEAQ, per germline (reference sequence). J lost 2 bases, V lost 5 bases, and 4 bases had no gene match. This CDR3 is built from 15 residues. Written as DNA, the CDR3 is TGTGCCAGCAGCCCCGGGACAGGGGGCACCTACGAGCAGTACTTC. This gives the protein CASSPGTGGTYEQYF.

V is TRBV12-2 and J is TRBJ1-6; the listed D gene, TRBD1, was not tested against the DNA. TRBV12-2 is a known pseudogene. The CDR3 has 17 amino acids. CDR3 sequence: CASRLDPGQDYNSPLHF. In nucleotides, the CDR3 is TGTGCAAGTCGCTTAGACCCTGGGCAGGATTATAATTCACCCCTCCACTTT.

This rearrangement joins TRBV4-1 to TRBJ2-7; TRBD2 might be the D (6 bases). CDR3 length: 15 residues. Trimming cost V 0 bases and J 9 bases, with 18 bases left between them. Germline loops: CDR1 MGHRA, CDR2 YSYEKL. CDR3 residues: CASSQERRLGTLQYF. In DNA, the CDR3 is TGCGCCAGCAGCCAAGAGCGCAGGTTAGGGACTTTGCAGTACTTC.

The CDR3 bases are TGTGCCAGCAGCGACCTTGGGGGGATAGCTAACTATGGCTACACCTTC. Translating it yields CASSDLGGIANYGYTF. The chain uses TRBV7-2 and TRBJ1-2, with D possibly TRBD1 on 5 matching bases. V was trimmed by 5 bases and J by 0 bases, leaving 16 bases between them. The CDR3 is 16 amino acids. Germline V gene sequence: CDR1 SGHTA, CDR2 FQGNSA. Using reference TRBV7-2 and TRBJ1-2 for the parts outside the CDR3, the full variable domain is GAGVSQSPSNKVTEKGKDVELRCDPISGHTALYWYRQSLGQGLEFLIYFQGNSAPDKSGLPSDRFSAERTGGSVSTLTIQRTQQEDSAVYLCASSDLGGIANYGYTFGSGTRLTVV.

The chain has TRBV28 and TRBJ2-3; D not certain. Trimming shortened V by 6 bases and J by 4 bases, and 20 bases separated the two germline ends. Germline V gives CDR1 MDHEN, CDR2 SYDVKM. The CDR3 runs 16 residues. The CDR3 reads CASSVRRPISADTQYF. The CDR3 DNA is TGTGCCAGCAGCGTACGCCGTCCAATCTCAGCAGATACGCAGTATTTT.

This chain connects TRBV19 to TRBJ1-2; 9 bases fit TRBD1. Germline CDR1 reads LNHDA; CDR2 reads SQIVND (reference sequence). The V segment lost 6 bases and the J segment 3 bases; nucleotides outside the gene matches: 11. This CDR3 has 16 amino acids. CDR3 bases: TGTGCCAGTAGCAGCCTCACAGGGGGCGCCGACTATGGCTACACCTTC. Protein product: CASSSLTGGADYGYTF.

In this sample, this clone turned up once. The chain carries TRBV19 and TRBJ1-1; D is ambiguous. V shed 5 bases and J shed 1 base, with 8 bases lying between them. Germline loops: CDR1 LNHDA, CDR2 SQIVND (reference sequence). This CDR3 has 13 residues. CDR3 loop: CASSLEQNTEAFF. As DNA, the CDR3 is TGTGCCAGTAGTCTTGAACAGAACACTGAAGCTTTCTTT. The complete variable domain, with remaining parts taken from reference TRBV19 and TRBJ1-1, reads DGGITQSPKYLFRKEGQNVTLSCEQNLNHDAMYWYRQDPGQGLRLIYYSQIVNDFQKGDIAEGYSVSREKKESFPLTVTSAQKNPTAFYLCASSLEQNTEAFFGQGTRLTVV.

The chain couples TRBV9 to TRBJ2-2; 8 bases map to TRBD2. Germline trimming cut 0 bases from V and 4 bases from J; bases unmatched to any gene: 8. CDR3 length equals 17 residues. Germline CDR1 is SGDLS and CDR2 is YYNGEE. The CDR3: CASSVEMGAGGTGELFF. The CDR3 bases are TGTGCCAGCAGCGTAGAGATGGGCGCGGGGGGCACCGGGGAGCTGTTTTTT.

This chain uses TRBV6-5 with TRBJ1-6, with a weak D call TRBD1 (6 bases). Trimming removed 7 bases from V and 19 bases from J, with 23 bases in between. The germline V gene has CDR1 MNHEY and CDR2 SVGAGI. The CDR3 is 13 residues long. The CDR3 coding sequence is TGTGCCAGCAACGACTGGGGGCAGGGCCCTCTACACTTT. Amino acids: CASNDWGQGPLHF.

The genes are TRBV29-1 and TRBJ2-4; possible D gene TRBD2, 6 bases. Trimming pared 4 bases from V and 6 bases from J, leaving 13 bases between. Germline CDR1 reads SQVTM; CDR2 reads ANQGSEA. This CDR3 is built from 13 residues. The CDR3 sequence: CSVGPGVLNIQYF. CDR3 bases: TGCAGCGTTGGTCCGGGGGTATTAAACATTCAGTACTTC.

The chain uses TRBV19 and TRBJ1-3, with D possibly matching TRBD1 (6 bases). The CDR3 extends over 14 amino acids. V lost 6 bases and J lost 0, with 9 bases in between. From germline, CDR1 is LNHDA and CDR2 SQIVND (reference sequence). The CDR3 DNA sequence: TGTGCCAGTAGGGAGACAGGCTCTGGAAACACCATATATTTT. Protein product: CASRETGSGNTIYF.

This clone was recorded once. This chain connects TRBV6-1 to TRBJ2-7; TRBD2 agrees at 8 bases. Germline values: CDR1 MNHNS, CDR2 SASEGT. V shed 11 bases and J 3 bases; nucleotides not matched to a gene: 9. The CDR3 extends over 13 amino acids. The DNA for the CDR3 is TGTGCCGGACGCCGCGGGGGGCTCTACGAGCAGTACTTC. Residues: CAGRRGGLYEQYF.

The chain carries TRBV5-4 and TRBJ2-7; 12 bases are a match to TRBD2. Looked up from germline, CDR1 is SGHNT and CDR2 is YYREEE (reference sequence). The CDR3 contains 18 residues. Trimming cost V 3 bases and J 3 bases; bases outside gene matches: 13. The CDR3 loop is CASSSRTSGVGNFYEQYF. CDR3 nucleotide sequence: TGTGCCAGCAGCTCGAGGACTAGCGGGGTCGGAAATTTCTACGAGCAGTACTTC.

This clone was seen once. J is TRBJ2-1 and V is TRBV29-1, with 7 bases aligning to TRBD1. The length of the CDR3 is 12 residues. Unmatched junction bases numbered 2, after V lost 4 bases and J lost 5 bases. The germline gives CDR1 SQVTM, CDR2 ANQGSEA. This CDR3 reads CSVVGTDNEQFF. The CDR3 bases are TGCAGCGTTGTTGGGACAGACAATGAGCAGTTCTTC.

The chain's CDR3 is CAWSGGLSSYNSPLHF. The CDR3 DNA reads TGTGCCTGGAGCGGGGGGTTGAGCTCCTATAATTCACCCCTCCACTTT. J is TRBJ1-6 and V is TRBV30, with D possibly being TRBD1 (5 bases). In germline, CDR1 is GTSNPN, CDR2 SVGIG (reference sequence). Between the trimmed V and J ends, which lost 3 bases and 0 bases, there was a span of 12 bases. The CDR3 totals 16 residues.

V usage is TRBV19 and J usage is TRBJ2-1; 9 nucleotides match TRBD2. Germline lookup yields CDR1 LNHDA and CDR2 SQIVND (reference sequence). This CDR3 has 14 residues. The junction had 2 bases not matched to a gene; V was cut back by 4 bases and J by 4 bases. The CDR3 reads CASSRLAGYNEQFF. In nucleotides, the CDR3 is TGTGCCAGTAGTAGGCTAGCGGGGTACAATGAGCAGTTCTTC. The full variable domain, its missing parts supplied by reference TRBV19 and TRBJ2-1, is DGGITQSPKYLFRKEGQNVTLSCEQNLNHDAMYWYRQDPGQGLRLIYYSQIVNDFQKGDIAEGYSVSREKKESFPLTVTSAQKNPTAFYLCASSRLAGYNEQFFGPGTRLTVL.

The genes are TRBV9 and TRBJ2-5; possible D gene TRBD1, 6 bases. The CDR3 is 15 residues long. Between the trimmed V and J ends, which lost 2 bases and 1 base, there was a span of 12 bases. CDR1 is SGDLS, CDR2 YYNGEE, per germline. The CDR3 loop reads CASSVYGRGQETQYF. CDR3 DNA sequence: TGTGCCAGCAGCGTGTATGGCAGGGGCCAAGAGACCCAGTACTTC.